This T cell receptor beta chain was documented in a study of blood T cell repertoires in COVID-19. Turning to the study itself: Donors in the United States, Italy and Spain gave samples during acute or convalescent COVID-19. T cells, B-cell-depleted T cells, or PBMCs provided the cDNA or gDNA that served as material.

Generated by immunoSEQ multiplex PCR, the TCRdb table keeps only in-frame clones and is missing some. The sample carries approximately 82,000 clones, about 92% recorded once. V lost 3 bases and J 5 bases, leaving 7 bases between the germline ends. There are 12 residues in the CDR3. This clone was observed a few times. This receptor was obtained from a woman in her sixties with active COVID-19. The genes are TRBV12-3 or TRBV12-4 and TRBJ1-2; D call uncertain. The material sequenced was peripheral blood. The CDR3 loop reads CASSFGVYGYTF. The CDR3 DNA is TGTGCCAGCAGTTTTGGAGTGTATGGCTACACCTTC.